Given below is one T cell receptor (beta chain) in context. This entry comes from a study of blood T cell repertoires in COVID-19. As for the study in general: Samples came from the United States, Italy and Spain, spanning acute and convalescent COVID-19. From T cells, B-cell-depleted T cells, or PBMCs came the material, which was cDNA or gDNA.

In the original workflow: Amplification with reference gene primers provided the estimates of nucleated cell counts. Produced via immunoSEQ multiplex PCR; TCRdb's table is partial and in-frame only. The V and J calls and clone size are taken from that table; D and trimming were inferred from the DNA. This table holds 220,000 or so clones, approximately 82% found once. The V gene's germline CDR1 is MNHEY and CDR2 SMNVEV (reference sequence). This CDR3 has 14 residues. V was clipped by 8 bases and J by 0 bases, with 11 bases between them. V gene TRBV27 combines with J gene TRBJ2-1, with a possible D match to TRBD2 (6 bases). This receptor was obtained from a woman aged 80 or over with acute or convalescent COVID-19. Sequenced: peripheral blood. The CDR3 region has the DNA TGTGCCAGCGTCGGAGGGAGCTCCTACAATGAGCAGTTCTTC. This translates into CASVGGSSYNEQFF.